These 31 T cell receptor beta chains came from one sample sequenced in a study of blood T cells in healthy people across ages. Through a sample-barcoded 5' primer and a J-beta primer mix, a second PCR was run for 7 to 11 cycles. TCRdb itself ran the 5' RACE reads through MiXCR, one entry per CDR3 protein. The sample records 1,500,000 or so distinct CDR3 sequences, 35% to 45% being singletons. The sample taken for sequencing was blood. These receptors were taken from a woman aged 18-29 years in good health.

This sequence joins TRBV10-3 and TRBJ1-4, with D perhaps matching TRBD1 (5 bases). The ends were cut back, 0 bases at V and 8 bases at J, with 13 bases in the middle. The length of the CDR3 is 15 residues. Germline V CDR1 and CDR2: ENHRY, SYGVKD. The chain's CDR3 is CAISESGGELEKLFF. The CDR3 coding sequence is TGTGCCATCAGTGAGTCGGGAGGGGAGTTAGAAAAACTGTTTTTT.

The chain joins TRBV5-1 to TRBJ2-1, with D maybe TRBD1 (5 bases). Between the trimmed V and J ends, which lost 0 bases and 10 bases, there was a span of 14 bases. The CDR3 loop spans 14 amino acids. Germline loops: CDR1 SGHRS, CDR2 YFSETQ. CDR3: CASSLDRRTYEQFF. The CDR3 bases are TGCGCCAGCAGCTTGGACAGGAGAACCTACGAGCAGTTCTTC.

The chain uses TRBV3-1 and TRBJ2-2; 11 nucleotides align to TRBD2. This CDR3 is built from 17 residues. Germline CDR1 LGHDT, CDR2 YNNKEL (reference sequence). V shed 8 bases, J shed 0 bases, and the junction held 8 bases outside the gene matches. The CDR3 DNA is TGTGCCAGCGTCGGACTAGCGGGCTTCGCGAACACCGGGGAGCTGTTTTTT. The encoded protein is CASVGLAGFANTGELFF.

This chain joins TRBV3-1 and TRBJ2-3; no definite D call. Looked up from germline, CDR1 is LGHDT and CDR2 is YNNKEL (reference sequence). Trimming pared 5 bases from V and 2 bases from J, leaving 14 bases between. The CDR3 has 15 residues. The CDR3 sequence is CASSITTPTTDTQYF. The CDR3 DNA reads TGTGCCAGCAGCATCACTACTCCGACCACAGATACGCAGTATTTT.

The chain uses TRBV5-6 and TRBJ2-1, with D perhaps matching TRBD2 (6 bases). The CDR3 consists of 14 residues. Trimming shortened V by 7 bases and J by 3 bases, and 14 bases separated the two germline ends. In germline, CDR1 is SGHDT, CDR2 YYEEEE. CDR3: CASRTWGLYNEQFF. The CDR3 DNA sequence: TGTGCCAGCCGTACCTGGGGACTCTACAATGAGCAGTTCTTC.

This sequence joins TRBV27 and TRBJ1-2; 9 bases line up with TRBD1. The CDR3 totals 16 residues. V gave up 5 bases and J gave up 6 bases; unmatched junction bases: 13. Per germline, CDR1 MNHEY and CDR2 SMNVEV (reference sequence). This CDR3 reads CASSPDRGLRWNGYTF. CDR3 in DNA: TGTGCCAGCAGTCCGGACAGGGGACTTCGATGGAATGGCTACACCTTC.

As regards this clonotype: Just one base apart from a much larger clone, this may be a read error. This chain links TRBV10-3 with TRBJ2-5; the D gene is possibly TRBD1 (7 bases). The CDR3 is 18 residues long. From germline, CDR1 is ENHRY and CDR2 SYGVKD. The CDR3 DNA is TGTGCCATCAGTGAGCAGGTGGCGGGACAGACCTTCCAAGGGACCCAGTACTTC. Encoded protein: CAISEQVAGQTFQGTQYF.

The chain uses TRBV25-1 and TRBJ2-5, with D perhaps TRBD1 (6 bases). This CDR3 region has 14 residues. Germline CDR1 is MGHDK and CDR2 is SYGVNS. Trimming took off 3 bases at V and 3 bases at J, with 11 bases between the two ends. CDR3 in amino acids: CASSDQGREETQYF. CDR3 nucleotide sequence: TGTGCCAGCAGTGACCAGGGGCGGGAAGAGACCCAGTACTTC.

The CDR3 region has the DNA TGTGCCAGCAGGACCGGGACTAGCGTGTGGAATGAGCAGTTCTTC. Its translation is CASRTGTSVWNEQFF. The chain uses TRBV28 and TRBJ2-1; 10 bases fit TRBD2. With 6 bases clipped from V and 7 bases from J, the junction kept 9 bases outside the gene matches. Germline-derived CDR1 and CDR2 are MDHEN and SYDVKM. This CDR3 is 15 amino acids long.

The chain is built from TRBV20-1 and TRBJ2-1; D perhaps matches TRBD2 (5 bases). The CDR3 totals 14 residues. The germline V and J ends were trimmed by 2 bases and 7 bases, with 15 bases remaining between them. In germline, CDR1 is DFQATT, CDR2 SNEGSKA (reference sequence). CDR3 in amino acids: CSARFDRPGNEQFF. CDR3 sequence (DNA): TGCAGTGCTAGATTCGATAGACCGGGGAATGAGCAGTTCTTC.

This clonotype came up many times. This chain joins TRBV6-5 and TRBJ1-2; D is unclear. The V end was cut by 2 bases, the J end by 3 bases, with 10 bases between. Germline V lookup: CDR1 MNHEY, CDR2 SVGAGI. The CDR3 loop spans 14 amino acids. The DNA for the CDR3 is TGTGCCAGCAGTTACCGGCGCGACTACTATGGCTACACCTTC. It is translated as CASSYRRDYYGYTF.

This chain connects TRBV29-1 to TRBJ2-5; 13 positions agree with TRBD2. With 4 bases clipped from V and 7 bases from J, the junction kept 3 bases outside the gene matches. The V gene's germline CDR1 is SQVTM and CDR2 ANQGSEA. The CDR3 spans 13 residues. The CDR3 sequence is CSVGLAGGVTQYF. Written as DNA, the CDR3 is TGCAGCGTTGGACTAGCGGGGGGAGTGACCCAGTACTTC.

This clonotype has a count of ten or more. The chain has TRBV9 and TRBJ1-2; a possible D gene is TRBD1 (6 bases). V lost 5 bases, J lost 6 bases, and 11 bases lay in between. Germline lookup yields CDR1 SGDLS and CDR2 YYNGEE. The CDR3 is 12 residues long. Here the CDR3 DNA reads TGTGCCAGCAGGTCTGGGGGCCATGGCTACACCTTC. Translating gives CASRSGGHGYTF.

The chain combines TRBV7-2 with TRBJ1-1; D remains unclear. The length of the CDR3 is 16 residues. V was pared by 5 bases and J by 8 bases, with 24 bases between. In germline, CDR1 is SGHTA, CDR2 FQGNSA. The CDR3 region has the DNA TGTGCCAGCAGCCCCGCCAGGTCCCGCTCTGGTATGGAAGCTTTCTTT. This translates into CASSPARSRSGMEAFF.

This clonotype appeared a few times. The chain employs TRBV5-1 and TRBJ1-4; 7 bases fit TRBD1. The CDR3 runs 16 residues. The V and J ends lost 7 bases and 5 bases, in that order; junction bases with no gene match: 14. CDR1 SGHRS and CDR2 YFSETQ come from the germline V gene. This CDR3 reads CASRGKGAPLNEKLFF. CDR3 DNA: TGCGCCAGCCGCGGAAAGGGGGCACCATTGAATGAAAAACTGTTTTTT.

The gene calls are TRBV29-1 and TRBJ2-4; 9 bases fit TRBD1. J gave up 15 bases and V 0 bases, and 18 bases lay outside the gene matches. Germline-derived CDR1 and CDR2 are SQVTM and ANQGSEA. The CDR3 spans 16 residues. The CDR3 here is CSVEDLQGQGLPGRYF. The CDR3, as DNA: TGCAGCGTTGAAGATCTTCAGGGACAGGGTCTACCGGGGCGGTACTTC.

V usage is TRBV20-1 and J usage is TRBJ1-2, with D possibly TRBD1 on 5 matching bases. CDR3 length: 12 residues. Trimming cost V 3 bases and J 5 bases, with 10 bases left between them. Germline CDR1 DFQATT, CDR2 SNEGSKA (reference sequence). The CDR3 loop reads CSARGTEYGYTF. The DNA of the CDR3 is TGCAGTGCTAGGGGGACGGAGTATGGCTACACCTTC.

This clonotype occurred a few times. The V call is TRBV7-2, the J call TRBJ2-3; tentatively, D is TRBD2 (6 bases). V was shortened by 2 bases and J by 0 bases, with 9 bases between the two germline ends. The CDR3 spans 15 residues. CDR1 is SGHTA, CDR2 FQGNSA, per germline. CDR3 nucleotides: TGTGCCAGCAGCTTAACAGCGGGTAGCACAGATACGCAGTATTTT. The encoded protein is CASSLTAGSTDTQYF.

This clonotype has a handful of counts. The chain employs TRBV4-2 and TRBJ1-1, with 8 bases identical to TRBD1. CDR3 size: 15 residues. The V and J ends lost 5 bases and 4 bases, in that order; junction bases with no gene match: 9. Looked up from germline, CDR1 is LGHNA and CDR2 is YNFKEQ. This chain's CDR3 is CASSSRQGRTTEAFF. The CDR3 region has the DNA TGTGCCAGCAGCTCGCGACAGGGGCGAACCACTGAAGCTTTCTTT.

This sequence joins TRBV3-1 and TRBJ2-1; D may be TRBD1 or TRBD2 (6 bases each). Germline CDR1 is LGHDT and CDR2 is YNNKEL (reference sequence). The CDR3 contains 16 residues. Deletions cut 2 bases from V and 4 bases from J, with 15 bases between. Here the CDR3 reads CASSQLRGANYNEQFF. CDR3 DNA sequence: TGTGCCAGCAGCCAACTAAGGGGGGCAAATTACAATGAGCAGTTCTTC.

This clonotype showed up just once. V gene TRBV30 combines with J gene TRBJ1-2; the D is unclear. The CDR3 loop spans 13 amino acids. Germline CDR1 reads GTSNPN; CDR2 reads SVGIG (reference sequence). V gave up 3 bases and J gave up 1 base, with 9 bases separating them. The CDR3 here is CAWSPDGNYGYTF. As DNA, the CDR3 is TGTGCCTGGAGCCCGGACGGTAACTATGGCTACACCTTC. The variable domain in full, completed from reference TRBV30 and TRBJ1-2, reads SQTIHQWPATLVQPVGSPLSLECTVEGTSNPNLYWYRQAAGRGLQLLFYSVGIGQISSEVPQNLSASRPQDRQFILSSKKLLLSDSGFYLCAWSPDGNYGYTFGSGTRLTVV.

The V call is TRBV3-1, the J call TRBJ2-7; 9 nucleotides line up with TRBD2. CDR1 is LGHDT, CDR2 YNNKEL, per germline (reference sequence). The V and J ends lost 3 bases and 3 bases, in that order; junction bases with no gene match: 3. There are 14 residues in the CDR3. CDR3 loop: CASSHAGGYYEQYF. The CDR3 DNA reads as TGTGCCAGCAGCCATGCGGGAGGGTACTACGAGCAGTACTTC.

The chain links TRBV6-5 to TRBJ2-5; no definite D call. The V end was cut by 0 bases, the J end by 10 bases, with 15 bases between. Germline loops: CDR1 MNHEY, CDR2 SVGAGI. There are 14 residues in the CDR3. The CDR3 loop is CASSYSSVLAGQYF. The CDR3 region has the DNA TGTGCCAGCAGTTACTCGAGCGTTTTGGCTGGCCAGTACTTC.

The chain joins TRBV10-3 to TRBJ1-1; 9 bases are shared with TRBD1. CDR3 length: 18 residues. The trim removed 4 bases at V and 4 bases at J, leaving 16 bases unmatched. The germline gives CDR1 ENHRY, CDR2 SYGVKD. CDR3 protein: CAISGGLATGGYGTEAFF. CDR3 nucleotide sequence: TGTGCCATCAGTGGGGGGCTCGCGACAGGGGGATACGGCACTGAAGCTTTCTTT.

The rearrangement joins TRBV20-1 to TRBJ2-7, with D perhaps TRBD1 (6 bases). Trimming removed 6 bases at V and 5 bases at J, with 17 bases between. This CDR3 comprises 13 residues. Germline values: CDR1 DFQATT, CDR2 SNEGSKA (reference sequence). The CDR3 reads CSAPTPGAHEQYF. The CDR3 DNA is TGCAGTGCCCCAACCCCAGGGGCCCACGAGCAGTACTTC.

The CDR3 nucleotides are TGCAGCGCTAGGAAAGGGGGCCTTAATGGCTACACCTTC. Encoded protein: CSARKGGLNGYTF. The chain uses TRBV29-1 and TRBJ1-2; 7 bases fit TRBD1. This CDR3 is 13 amino acids long. Germline CDR1 is SQVTM and CDR2 is ANQGSEA. The V segment lost 7 bases and the J segment 6 bases; nucleotides outside the gene matches: 11.

This clonotype came up once. The chain recombines TRBV9 with TRBJ2-1; 10 bases map to TRBD2. The tail of the sequence fits TRBJ2-7 better, so the J call may be wrong. The length of the CDR3 is 15 residues. CDR1 and CDR2 (germline): SGDLS, YYNGEE. CDR3 region: CASSHGTSAYNEQYF. CDR3 nucleotides: TGTGCCAGCAGCCACGGGACTAGCGCCTACAATGAGCAGTACTTC.

The chain combines TRBV29-1 with TRBJ2-7; D might be TRBD1 (6 bases). CDR1 and CDR2 from the germline V gene are SQVTM and ANQGSEA. The length of the CDR3 is 11 residues. V was cut by 7 bases and J by 1 base, with 8 bases left in between. CDR3 in DNA: TGCAGCGGGGGGCATTCCTACGAGCAGTACTTC. This translates into CSGGHSYEQYF.

Only a few counts were recorded for this clonotype. The rearrangement links TRBV25-1 to TRBJ1-1; maybe TRBD1 (5 bases). Germline V gene lookup returns CDR1 MGHDK and CDR2 SYGVNS. The CDR3 sequence is 14 residues long. Trimming stripped 8 bases from V and 1 base from J, with 14 bases between. The chain's CDR3 is CASRNSGRNTEAFF. The CDR3 region has the DNA TGTGCCAGCCGGAATTCAGGGCGGAACACTGAAGCTTTCTTT.

The chain is built from TRBV5-5 and TRBJ2-2; D perhaps matches TRBD2 (5 bases). CDR1 is SGHKS, CDR2 YYEKEE, per germline (reference sequence). The CDR3 extends over 15 amino acids. V lost 0 bases to trimming and J lost 8 bases, with 14 bases between them. The CDR3 is CASSLAIGEAGELFF. DNA of the CDR3: TGTGCCAGCAGCTTGGCAATCGGGGAAGCTGGGGAGCTGTTTTTT.

The chain employs TRBV12-3 or TRBV12-4 and TRBJ2-5; TRBD1 might be the D (6 bases). This CDR3 is built from 15 residues. Trimming took off 5 bases at V and 2 bases at J, with 15 bases between the two ends. DNA of the CDR3: TGTGCCAGCAGTCCCCAGGGGATCCAACAAGAGACCCAGTACTTC. This codes for CASSPQGIQQETQYF.